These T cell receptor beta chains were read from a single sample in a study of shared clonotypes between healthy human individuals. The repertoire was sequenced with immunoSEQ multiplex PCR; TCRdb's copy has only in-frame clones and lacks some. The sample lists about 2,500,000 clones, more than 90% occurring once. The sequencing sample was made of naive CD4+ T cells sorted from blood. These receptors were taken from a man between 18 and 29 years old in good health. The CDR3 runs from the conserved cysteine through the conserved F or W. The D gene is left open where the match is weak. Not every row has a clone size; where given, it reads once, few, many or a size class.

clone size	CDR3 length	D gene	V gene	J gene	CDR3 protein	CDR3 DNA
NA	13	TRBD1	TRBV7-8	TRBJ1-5	CASSIDRDQPQHF	TGTGCCAGCAGCATTGACAGGGATCAGCCCCAGCATTTT
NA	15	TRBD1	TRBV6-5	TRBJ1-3	CASSYLGTGGGTIYF	TGTGCCAGCAGTTACCTAGGGACAGGGGGTGGCACCATATATTTT
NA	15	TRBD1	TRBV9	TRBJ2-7	CASSGFGQGSHEQYF	TGTGCCAGCAGCGGATTCGGACAGGGGAGCCACGAGCAGTACTTC
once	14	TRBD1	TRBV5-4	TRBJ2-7	CASSRDSDSYEQYF	TGTGCCAGCAGCCGGGACAGTGACTCCTACGAGCAGTACTTC
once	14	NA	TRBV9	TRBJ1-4	CASSPGTTNEKLFF	TGTGCCAGCAGCCCCGGTACAACTAATGAAAAACTGTTTTTT
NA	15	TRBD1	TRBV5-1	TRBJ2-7	CASSLGTGQAYEQYF	TGCGCCAGCAGCTTGGGGACAGGGCAGGCCTACGAGCAGTACTTC
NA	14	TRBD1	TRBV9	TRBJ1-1	CASSVQGASTEAFF	TGTGCCAGCAGCGTACAGGGGGCGAGCACTGAAGCTTTCTTT
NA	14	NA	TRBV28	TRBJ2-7	CASSFGSGPNEQYF	TGTGCCAGCAGTTTCGGGTCAGGGCCCAACGAGCAGTACTTC
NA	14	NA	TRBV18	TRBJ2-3	CASSPKDTTDTQYF	TGTGCCAGCTCCCCCAAGGACACCACAGATACGCAGTATTTT
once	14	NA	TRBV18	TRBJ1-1	CASWSGSGGTEAFF	TGTGCCAGCTGGAGCGGGTCGGGAGGCACTGAAGCTTTCTTT
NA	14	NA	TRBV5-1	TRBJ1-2	CASSTGGSGYGYTF	TGCGCCAGCAGCACGGGAGGTTCAGGGTATGGCTACACCTTC
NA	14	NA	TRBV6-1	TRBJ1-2	CASSEEGVRYGYTF	TGTGCCAGCAGTGAAGAGGGGGTCCGTTATGGCTACACCTTC
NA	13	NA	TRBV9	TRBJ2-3	CASSVGPPFAQYF	TGTGCCAGCAGCGTAGGGCCCCCATTCGCGCAGTATTTT
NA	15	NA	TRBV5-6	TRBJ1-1	CASSPLLGSYTEAFF	TGTGCCAGCAGCCCGCTGCTGGGGAGTTACACTGAAGCTTTCTTT
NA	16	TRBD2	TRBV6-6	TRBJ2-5	CASSPWTSEAKETQYF	TGTGCCAGCAGTCCATGGACTAGCGAGGCGAAAGAGACCCAGTACTTC
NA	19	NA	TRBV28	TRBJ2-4	CASSLKVSWYQLAKNIQYF	TGTGCCAGCAGTTTAAAAGTGTCTTGGTACCAGCTAGCCAAAAACATTCAGTACTTC
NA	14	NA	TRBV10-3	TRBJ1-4	CAISPSATNEKLFF	TGTGCCATCAGCCCAAGCGCAACTAATGAAAAACTGTTTTTT
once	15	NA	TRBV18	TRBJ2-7	CASSPDPGQGYEQYF	TGTGCCAGCTCACCAGATCCGGGCCAGGGCTACGAGCAGTACTTC